This T cell receptor (beta chain) came from a study of T cells after posttransplantation cyclophosphamide. CDR1 is DFQATT, CDR2 SNEGSKA, per germline (reference sequence). This CDR3 comprises 11 residues. The germline V and J ends were trimmed by 7 bases and 5 bases, with 10 bases remaining between them. The table came from immunoSEQ multiplex PCR; TCRdb's copy has only in-frame clones and leaves some out. The sample has some 40,000 clones, none seen only once. The table lists this clone with many counts. The chain links TRBV20-1 to TRBJ2-3; no reliable D call. The sample comprised PBMCs. The sequence came from a man aged 35 to 55 in good health, CMV-negative, and a related stem cell transplant donor. The CDR3 bases are TGCAGTGGTGTTTCGGGAGATACGCAGTATTTT. Translation: CSGVSGDTQYF.